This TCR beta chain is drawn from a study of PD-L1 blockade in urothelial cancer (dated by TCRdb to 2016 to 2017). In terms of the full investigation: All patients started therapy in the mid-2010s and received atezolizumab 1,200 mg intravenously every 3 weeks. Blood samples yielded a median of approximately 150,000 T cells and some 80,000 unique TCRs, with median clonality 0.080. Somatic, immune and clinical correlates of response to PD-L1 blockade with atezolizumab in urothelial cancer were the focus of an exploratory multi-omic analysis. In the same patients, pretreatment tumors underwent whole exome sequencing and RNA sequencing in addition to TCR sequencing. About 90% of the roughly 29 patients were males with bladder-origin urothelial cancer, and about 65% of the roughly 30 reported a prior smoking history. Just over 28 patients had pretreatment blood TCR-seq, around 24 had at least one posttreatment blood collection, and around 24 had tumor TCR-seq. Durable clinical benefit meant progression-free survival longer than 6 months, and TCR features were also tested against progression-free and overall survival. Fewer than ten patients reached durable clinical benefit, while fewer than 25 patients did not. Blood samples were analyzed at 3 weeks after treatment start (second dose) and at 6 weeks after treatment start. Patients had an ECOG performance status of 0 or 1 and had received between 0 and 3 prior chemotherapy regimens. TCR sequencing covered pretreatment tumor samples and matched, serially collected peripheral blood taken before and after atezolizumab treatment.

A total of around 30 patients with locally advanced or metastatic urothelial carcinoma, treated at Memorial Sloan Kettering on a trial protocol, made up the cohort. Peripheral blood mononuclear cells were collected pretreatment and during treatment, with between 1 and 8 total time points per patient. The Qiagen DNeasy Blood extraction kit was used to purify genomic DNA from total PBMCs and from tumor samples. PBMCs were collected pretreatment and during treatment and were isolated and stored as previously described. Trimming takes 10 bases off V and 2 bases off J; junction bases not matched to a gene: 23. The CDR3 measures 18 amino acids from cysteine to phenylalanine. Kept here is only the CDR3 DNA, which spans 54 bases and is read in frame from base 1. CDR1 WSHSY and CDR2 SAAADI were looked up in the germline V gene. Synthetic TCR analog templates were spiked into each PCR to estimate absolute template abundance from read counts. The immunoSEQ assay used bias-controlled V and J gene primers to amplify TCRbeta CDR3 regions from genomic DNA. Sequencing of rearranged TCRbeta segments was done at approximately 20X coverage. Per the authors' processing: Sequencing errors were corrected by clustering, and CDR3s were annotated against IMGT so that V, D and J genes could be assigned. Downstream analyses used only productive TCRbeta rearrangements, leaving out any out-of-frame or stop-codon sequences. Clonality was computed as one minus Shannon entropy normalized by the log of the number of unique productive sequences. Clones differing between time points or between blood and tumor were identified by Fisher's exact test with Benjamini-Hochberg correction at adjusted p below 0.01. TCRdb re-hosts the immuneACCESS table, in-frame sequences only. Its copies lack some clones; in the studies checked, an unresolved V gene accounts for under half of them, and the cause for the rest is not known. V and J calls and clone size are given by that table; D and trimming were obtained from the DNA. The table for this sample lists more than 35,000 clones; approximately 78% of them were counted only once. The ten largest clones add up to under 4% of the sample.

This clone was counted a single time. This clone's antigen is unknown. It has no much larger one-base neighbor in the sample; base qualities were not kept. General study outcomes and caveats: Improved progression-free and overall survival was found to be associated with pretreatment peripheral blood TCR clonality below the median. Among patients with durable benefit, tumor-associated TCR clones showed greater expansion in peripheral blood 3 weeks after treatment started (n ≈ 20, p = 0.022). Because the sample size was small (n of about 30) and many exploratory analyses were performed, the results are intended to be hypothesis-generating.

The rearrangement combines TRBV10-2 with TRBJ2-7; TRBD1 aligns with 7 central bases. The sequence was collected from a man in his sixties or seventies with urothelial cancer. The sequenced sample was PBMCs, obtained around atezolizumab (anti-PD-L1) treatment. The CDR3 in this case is CATNTGTATRGMAYEQYF. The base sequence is TGCGCCACCAACACCGGGACAGCCACCCGAGGAATGGCCTACGAGCAGTACTTC.